These 25 T cell receptor beta chains were sequenced from one sample in a study of cytomegalovirus exposure and HLA in healthy donors. Use of 60 Vbeta and 13 Jbeta primers characterized the PCR. Produced via immunoSEQ multiplex PCR; TCRdb's table is partial and in-frame only. The repertoire includes some 190,000 clones, around 88% of them detected once, and around 0.3% sits in the top ten. The sequencing sample was made of PBMCs. Every receptor here comes from a woman under 40 in good health and CMV-seronegative.

This clone came up a few times. This chain connects TRBV6-5 to TRBJ1-3; D is unclear. This CDR3 has 16 residues. CDR1 is MNHEY, CDR2 SVGAGI, per germline. V was clipped by 1 base and J by 0 bases, with 10 bases between them. The CDR3, as DNA: TGTGCCAGCAGTTACTTAGCACCCAACTCTGGAAACACCATATATTTT. Encoded protein: CASSYLAPNSGNTIYF.

The rearrangement joins TRBV5-1 to TRBJ1-2, with D tentatively TRBD1 (6 bases). From germline, CDR1 is SGHRS and CDR2 YFSETQ. V was cut by 2 bases and J by 8 bases, with 16 bases left in between. The CDR3 consists of 14 residues. The CDR3 DNA reads TGCGCCAGCAGCTTAGGGGGGGACCTTAGCGGCTACACCTTC. Protein sequence: CASSLGGDLSGYTF.

The chain joins TRBV19 to TRBJ1-4; 9 bases are shared with TRBD1. V lost 7 bases, J lost 6 bases, and 3 bases stayed unmatched. Germline CDR1 and CDR2: LNHDA and SQIVND (reference sequence). This CDR3 comprises 13 residues. This CDR3 is CASKGQGYEKLFF. DNA for the CDR3: TGTGCCAGTAAGGGACAGGGTTATGAAAAACTGTTTTTT. Complete variable domain (other parts from reference TRBV19 and TRBJ1-4): DGGITQSPKYLFRKEGQNVTLSCEQNLNHDAMYWYRQDPGQGLRLIYYSQIVNDFQKGDIAEGYSVSREKKESFPLTVTSAQKNPTAFYLCASKGQGYEKLFFGSGTQLSVL.

The chain uses TRBV11-2 and TRBJ2-7, with 9 bases fitting TRBD2. Losses at the gene ends were 2 bases for V and 2 bases for J; bases not matched to a gene: 13. The CDR3 totals 18 residues. The germline gives CDR1 SGHAT, CDR2 FQNNGV. In DNA form, the CDR3 reads TGTGCCAGCAGCTTAATCCCCCCAGCGGGAGGACCTCCCTACGAGCAGTACTTC. This codes for CASSLIPPAGGPPYEQYF. Full variable domain (outside the CDR3, taken from reference TRBV11-2 and TRBJ2-7): EAGVAQSPRYKIIEKRQSVAFWCNPISGHATLYWYQQILGQGPKLLIQFQNNGVVDDSQLPKDRFSAERLKGVDSTLKIQPAKLEDSAVYLCASSLIPPAGGPPYEQYFGPGTRLTVT.

The chain uses TRBV2 and TRBJ2-2, with D hard to call. Germline V lookup: CDR1 SNHLY, CDR2 FYNNEI. The CDR3 sequence is 15 residues long. V gave up 7 bases and J gave up 7 bases, with 19 bases separating them. The CDR3 region has the DNA TGTGCCAGCACAAAGACCCTTTACTCGGGCGGGGAGCTGTTTTTT. Its protein is CASTKTLYSGGELFF.

Note on this clone: Mismatch with germline at one junction end may stem from a read error. This sequence joins TRBV5-5 and TRBJ1-5; the D gene is possibly TRBD1 (5 bases). The CDR3 is 17 amino acids. Germline V CDR1 and CDR2: SGHKS, YYEKEE (reference sequence). The DNA of the CDR3 is TGTGCCAGCAGCTTGGGCTGGGGGGGGTATAGCAATCAACCCCAGCATTTT. Translation: CASSLGWGGYSNQPQHF.

This rearrangement joins TRBV14 to TRBJ2-1; tentative D call: TRBD2 (6 bases). Per germline, CDR1 SGHDN and CDR2 FVKESK. V lost 1 base and J lost 2, with 12 bases in between. The CDR3 runs 16 residues. CDR3 DNA: TGTGCCAGCAGCCAAGTCTTAGCGGCGACCTACAATGAGCAGTTCTTC. Translation gives CASSQVLAATYNEQFF.

The CDR3 nucleotides read TGCGCCAGCAGCCCCCTCAGCAGGGGGAGCACCGGGGAGCTGTTTTTT. As protein: CASSPLSRGSTGELFF. The chain recombines TRBV5-1 with TRBJ2-2, with 7 bases that match TRBD1. Germline assignment: CDR1 SGHRS and CDR2 YFSETQ. The junction had 10 bases not matched to a gene; V was cut back by 4 bases and J by 4 bases. The CDR3 consists of 16 residues.

This chain links TRBV5-6 with TRBJ1-1; unclear D gene. V was trimmed by 0 bases and J by 2 bases, leaving 5 bases between them. Looked up from germline, CDR1 is SGHDT and CDR2 is YYEEEE. This CDR3 contains 13 residues. CDR3 sequence reads: CASSLDRNTEAFF. In nucleotides, the CDR3 is TGTGCCAGCAGCTTGGACAGAAACACTGAAGCTTTCTTT. The variable domain in full, completed from reference TRBV5-6 and TRBJ1-1, reads DAGVTQSPTHLIKTRGQQVTLRCSPKSGHDTVSWYQQALGQGPQFIFQYYEEEERQRGNFPDRFSGHQFPNYSSELNVNALLLGDSALYLCASSLDRNTEAFFGQGTRLTVV.

This chain joins TRBV28 and TRBJ2-5, with a possible D match to TRBD1 (6 bases). Germline V gene data show CDR1 as MDHEN and CDR2 as SYDVKM. The germline V and J ends were trimmed by 6 bases and 2 bases, with 10 bases remaining between them. The CDR3 is 13 amino acids. DNA of the CDR3: TGTGCCAGCAGAGGACAGTTACAAGAGACCCAGTACTTC. It encodes CASRGQLQETQYF.

J is TRBJ1-4 and V is TRBV2, with 8 nucleotides matching TRBD1. Per the germline V gene, CDR1 is SNHLY and CDR2 is FYNNEI. The CDR3 loop spans 13 amino acids. V was clipped by 4 bases and J by 8 bases; unmatched bases: 3. The CDR3 DNA is TGTGCCAGCAGTGGACAGGGGCTGGAAAAACTGTTTTTT. Translating it yields CASSGQGLEKLFF.

The gene calls are TRBV7-9 and TRBJ1-3; D is undetermined. Trimming took 3 bases from V and 0 from J, leaving 9 bases between them. The CDR3 is made up of 15 amino acids. Germline assignment: CDR1 SEHNR and CDR2 FQNEAQ (reference sequence). CDR3 region: CASSLYTISGNTIYF. The CDR3, as DNA: TGTGCCAGCAGCTTGTATACAATCTCTGGAAACACCATATATTTT.

This chain connects TRBV10-1 to TRBJ2-5, with TRBD1 matching over 8 bases. The V and J ends lost 5 bases and 3 bases, in that order; junction bases with no gene match: 5. Per germline, CDR1 WNHNN and CDR2 SYGVQD (reference sequence). CDR3 size: 14 residues. CDR3 loop: CASSTGTGEETQYF. The CDR3 DNA follows: TGCGCCAGCAGTACTGGGACAGGTGAAGAGACCCAGTACTTC.

This chain connects TRBV28 to TRBJ2-7, with D maybe TRBD1 (6 bases). From germline, CDR1 is MDHEN and CDR2 SYDVKM. This CDR3 is 13 amino acids long. Trimming removed 6 bases at V and 2 bases at J, with 11 bases between. As DNA, the CDR3 is TGTGCCAGCAGGGAACAGGGCCCCTACGAGCAGTACTTC. The encoded protein is CASREQGPYEQYF.

The chain joins TRBV15 to TRBJ1-1, with TRBD1 as a possible D gene (5 bases). The germline V and J ends were trimmed by 0 bases and 5 bases, with 10 bases remaining between them. CDR1 and CDR2 from the germline V gene are LNHNV and YYDKDF (reference sequence). CDR3 length: 14 residues. The CDR3 spells CATSRDLAGTEAFF. The CDR3 bases are TGTGCCACCAGCAGAGATCTGGCAGGGACTGAAGCTTTCTTT.

V and J are TRBV9 and TRBJ1-5; D is unclear. The germline V gene encodes CDR1 SGDLS and CDR2 YYNGEE. The CDR3 is 13 amino acids. Trimming pared 3 bases from V and 5 bases from J, leaving 9 bases between. The CDR3 DNA reads TGTGCCAGCAGCGGAGAGGTTGATCAGCCCCAGCATTTT. It encodes CASSGEVDQPQHF.

The chain has TRBV28 and TRBJ2-5; D remains ambiguous. The J call could be wrong; TRBJ2-7 is a better fit for the DNA end. Germline assignment: CDR1 MDHEN and CDR2 SYDVKM. This CDR3 has 12 amino acids. Written as DNA, the CDR3 is TGTGCCAGCAGTTCGGTTTCCTACGAGCAGTACTTC. Protein: CASSSVSYEQYF.

This clone was detected only once. V is TRBV29-1 and J is TRBJ2-1; TRBD2 matches 14 bases. V shed 7 bases, J shed 10 bases, and the junction held 6 bases outside the gene matches. Germline assignment: CDR1 SQVTM and CDR2 ANQGSEA. This CDR3 spans 13 amino acids. The CDR3 nucleotides are TGCAGCGCGGGACTAGCGGGAGTAGGGGAGCAGTTCTTC. Residues: CSAGLAGVGEQFF.

The chain links TRBV28 to TRBJ2-3; unclear D gene. V gave up 0 bases and J gave up 0 bases, with 7 bases separating them. The V gene's germline CDR1 is MDHEN and CDR2 SYDVKM. The CDR3 spans 15 residues. CDR3 loop: CASSLWGSSTDTQYF. In DNA, the CDR3 is TGTGCCAGCAGTTTATGGGGCTCTAGCACAGATACGCAGTATTTT.

V usage is TRBV18 and J usage is TRBJ2-7; D unresolved. The CDR3 is 14 amino acids. The germline V gene has CDR1 KGHSH and CDR2 LQKENI. V was cut by 3 bases and J by 2 bases, with 11 bases left in between. DNA for the CDR3: TGTGCCAGCTCACCCCCGGCTAGAACCTACGAGCAGTACTTC. Translation: CASSPPARTYEQYF.

In nucleotides, the CDR3 is TGTGCCAGCAGCCCAAGGGGTGAAGGCGACGAGCAGTACTTC. Protein product: CASSPRGEGDEQYF. The V and J genes are TRBV7-9 and TRBJ2-7, with D possibly being TRBD1 (5 bases). The CDR3 runs to 14 residues. V was pared by 5 bases and J by 5 bases, with 16 bases between. CDR1 SEHNR and CDR2 FQNEAQ come from the germline V gene (reference sequence).

Turning to this clone: Other DNA sequences within the sample encode an identical CDR3. The rearrangement uses TRBV2 and TRBJ2-5; tentative D call: TRBD2 (5 bases). This CDR3 region has 14 residues. V was trimmed by 6 bases and J by 5 bases, leaving 16 bases between them. CDR1 is SNHLY and CDR2 is FYNNEI in the germline V gene. CDR3 protein: CASSLGPRGETQYF. CDR3 sequence (DNA): TGTGCCAGCAGCCTGGGTCCCCGAGGGGAGACCCAGTACTTC. Full variable domain (missing parts from reference TRBV2 and TRBJ2-5): EPEVTQTPSHQVTQMGQEVILRCVPISNHLYFYWYRQILGQKVEFLVSFYNNEISEKSEIFDDQFSVERPDGSNFTLKIRSTKLEDSAMYFCASSLGPRGETQYFGPGTRLLVL.

The chain is built from TRBV19 and TRBJ1-5; 9 bases agree with TRBD1. Trimming cost V 6 bases and J 2 bases; bases outside gene matches: 8. Germline CDR1 is LNHDA and CDR2 is SQIVND (reference sequence). The CDR3 covers 16 residues. Written as DNA, the CDR3 is TGTGCCAGTAGATGGGGACAGGGACAGGGCAATCAGCCCCAGCATTTT. It specifies CASRWGQGQGNQPQHF.

V and J are TRBV19 and TRBJ1-1, with a possible D match to TRBD1 (6 bases). The CDR3 contains 14 residues. Germline values: CDR1 LNHDA, CDR2 SQIVND (reference sequence). Trimming cost V 7 bases and J 1 base, with 13 bases left between them. The CDR3 is CASTPDRWNTEAFF. The CDR3 DNA follows: TGTGCCAGTACCCCTGACAGGTGGAACACTGAAGCTTTCTTT.

The rearrangement links TRBV5-1 to TRBJ2-5; 9 positions match TRBD1. Trimming took 4 bases from V and 2 from J; bases not matched to a gene: 9. The germline V gene encodes CDR1 SGHRS and CDR2 YFSETQ. CDR3 length: 16 residues. The CDR3 reads CASSAQTGGGQETQYF. CDR3 in DNA: TGCGCCAGCAGCGCGCAGACAGGGGGAGGACAAGAGACCCAGTACTTC. Supplemented by reference TRBV5-1 and TRBJ2-5, the full variable domain reads KAGVTQTPRYLIKTRGQQVTLSCSPISGHRSVSWYQQTPGQGLQFLFEYFSETQRNKGNFPGRFSGRQFSNSRSEMNVSTLELGDSALYLCASSAQTGGGQETQYFGPGTRLLVL.